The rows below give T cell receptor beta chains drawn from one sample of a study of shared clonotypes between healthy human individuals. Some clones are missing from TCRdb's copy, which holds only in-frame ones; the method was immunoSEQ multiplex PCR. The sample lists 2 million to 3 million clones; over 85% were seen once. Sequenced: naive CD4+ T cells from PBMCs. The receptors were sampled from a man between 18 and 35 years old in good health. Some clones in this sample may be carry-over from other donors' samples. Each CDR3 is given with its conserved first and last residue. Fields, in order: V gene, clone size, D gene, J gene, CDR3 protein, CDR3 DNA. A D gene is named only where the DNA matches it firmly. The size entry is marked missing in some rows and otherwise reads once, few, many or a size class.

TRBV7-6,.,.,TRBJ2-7,CASSLVAATTYEQYF,TGTGCCAGCAGCTTAGTAGCTGCTACCACCTACGAGCAGTACTTC
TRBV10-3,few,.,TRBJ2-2,CAISLETGELFF,TGTGCCATCAGCCTTGAGACCGGGGAGCTGTTTTTT
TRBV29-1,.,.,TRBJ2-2,CSVRGGGELFF,TGCAGCGTTCGAGGGGGAGGGGAGCTGTTTTTT
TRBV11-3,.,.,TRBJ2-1,CASSSQQGAEQFF,TGTGCCAGCAGCTCCCAACAGGGTGCTGAGCAGTTCTTC
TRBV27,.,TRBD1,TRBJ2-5,CASSLRGQGETQYF,TGTGCCAGCAGTTTAAGGGGACAGGGTGAGACCCAGTACTTC
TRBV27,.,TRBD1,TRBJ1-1,CASSSLFDRGRRNTEAFF,TGTGCCAGCAGTTCACTATTCGACAGGGGGCGCAGGAACACTGAAGCTTTCTTT
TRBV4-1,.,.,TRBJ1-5,CASSQGPDSNQPQHF,TGCGCCAGCAGCCAAGGACCAGATAGCAATCAGCCCCAGCATTTT
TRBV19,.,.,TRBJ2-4,CASSMGAKNIQYF,TGTGCCAGTAGTATGGGGGCCAAAAACATTCAGTACTTC
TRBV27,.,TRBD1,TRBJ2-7,CASRKRPGQGPYEQYF,TGTGCCAGCAGAAAACGCCCGGGACAGGGTCCCTACGAGCAGTACTTC
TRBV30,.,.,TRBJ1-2,CAWSQVDGYTF,TGTGCCTGGAGTCAAGTGGATGGCTACACCTTC